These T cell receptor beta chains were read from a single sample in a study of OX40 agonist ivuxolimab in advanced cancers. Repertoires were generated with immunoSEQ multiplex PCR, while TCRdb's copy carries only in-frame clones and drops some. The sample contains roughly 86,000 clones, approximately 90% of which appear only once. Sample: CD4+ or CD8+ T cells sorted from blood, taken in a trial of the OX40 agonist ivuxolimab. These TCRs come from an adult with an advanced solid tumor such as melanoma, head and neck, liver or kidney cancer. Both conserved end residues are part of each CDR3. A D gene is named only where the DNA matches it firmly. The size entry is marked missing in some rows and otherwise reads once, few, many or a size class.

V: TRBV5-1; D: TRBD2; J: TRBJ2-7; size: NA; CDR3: CASSFSSGRAGSPYEQYF; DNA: TGCGCCAGCAGCTTCTCTAGCGGGAGGGCCGGGTCGCCTTACGAGCAGTACTTC
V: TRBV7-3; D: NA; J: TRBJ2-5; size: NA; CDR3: CASSLMVGETQYF; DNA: TGTGCCAGCAGCTTAATGGTGGGGGAGACCCAGTACTTC
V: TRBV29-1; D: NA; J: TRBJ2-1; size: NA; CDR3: CSAPTPLSSYNEQFF; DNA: TGCAGCGCTCCGACCCCATTAAGCTCCTACAATGAGCAGTTCTTC
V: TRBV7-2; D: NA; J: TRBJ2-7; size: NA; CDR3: CASSLSRTFYEQYF; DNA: TGTGCCAGCAGCTTAAGTCGGACGTTCTACGAGCAGTACTTC
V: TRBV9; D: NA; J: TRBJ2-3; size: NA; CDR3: CASSVWPSTDTQYF; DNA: TGTGCCAGCAGCGTATGGCCTAGCACAGATACGCAGTATTTT
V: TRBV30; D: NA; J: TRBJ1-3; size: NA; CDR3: CAWSGNGNTIYF; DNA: TGTGCCTGGAGTGGAAACGGAAACACCATATATTTT
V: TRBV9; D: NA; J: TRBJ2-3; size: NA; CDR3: CASSSLGTDTQYF; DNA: TGTGCCAGCAGTTCACTAGGGACGGATACGCAGTATTTT
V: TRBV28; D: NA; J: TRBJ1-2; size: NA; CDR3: CASSSGHGSGYTF; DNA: TGTGCCAGCAGTTCGGGACATGGGTCAGGCTACACCTTC
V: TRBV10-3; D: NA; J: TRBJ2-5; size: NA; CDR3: CAISADLSAETQYF; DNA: TGTGCCATCAGCGCGGATCTGAGCGCCGAGACCCAGTACTTC
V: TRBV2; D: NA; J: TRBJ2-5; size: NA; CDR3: CASSGVVGGQETQYF; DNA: TGTGCCAGCAGTGGGGTTGTCGGTGGGCAAGAGACCCAGTACTTC
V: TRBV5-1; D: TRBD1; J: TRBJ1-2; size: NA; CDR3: CASRESTGDFYGYTF; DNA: TGCGCCAGCCGGGAGTCGACAGGGGACTTCTATGGCTACACCTTC
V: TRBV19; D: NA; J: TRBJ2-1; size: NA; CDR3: CASSRQVNLQFF; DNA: TGTGCCAGTAGTAGACAGGTTAACCTGCAGTTCTTC
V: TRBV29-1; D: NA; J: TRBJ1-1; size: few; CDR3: CSVGAGRSTEAFF; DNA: TGCAGCGTTGGAGCGGGGAGGAGCACTGAAGCTTTCTTT
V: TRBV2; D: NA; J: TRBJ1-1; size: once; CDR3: CASSGQVMRNTEAFF; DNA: TGTGCCAGCAGTGGGCAGGTAATGCGGAACACTGAAGCTTTCTTT
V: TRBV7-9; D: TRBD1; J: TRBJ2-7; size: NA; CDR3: CASSPTGTGGEQYF; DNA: TGTGCCAGCAGCCCAACCGGGACAGGGGGCGAGCAGTACTTC
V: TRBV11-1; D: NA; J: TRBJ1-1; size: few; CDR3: CASNLRGEDTEAFF; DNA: TGTGCCAGCAACCTACGTGGTGAGGACACTGAAGCTTTCTTT
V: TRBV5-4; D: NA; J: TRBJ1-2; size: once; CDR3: CASSLDNRGNYGYTF; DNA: TGTGCCAGCAGCTTGGATAATCGGGGCAACTATGGCTACACCTTC
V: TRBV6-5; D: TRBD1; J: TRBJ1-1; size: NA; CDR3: CASNDRVNTEAFF; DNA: TGTGCCAGCAACGACAGGGTGAACACTGAAGCTTTCTTT
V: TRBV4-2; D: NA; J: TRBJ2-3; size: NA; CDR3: CASSPPHPGSSDTQYF; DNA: TGTGCCAGCAGCCCCCCCCACCCGGGGTCGTCAGATACGCAGTATTTT
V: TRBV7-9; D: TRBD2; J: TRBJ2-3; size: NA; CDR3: CASSSGAGGFTDTQYF; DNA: TGTGCCAGCAGCTCCGGAGCGGGAGGGTTCACAGATACGCAGTATTTT
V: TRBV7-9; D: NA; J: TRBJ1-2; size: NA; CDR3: CASSQRAGGDGYTF; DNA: TGTGCCAGCAGCCAGCGGGCGGGGGGTGATGGCTACACCTTC
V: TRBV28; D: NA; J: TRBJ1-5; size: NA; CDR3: CASSLEGGPNQPQHF; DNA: TGTGCCAGCAGTTTAGAAGGAGGACCCAATCAGCCCCAGCATTTT
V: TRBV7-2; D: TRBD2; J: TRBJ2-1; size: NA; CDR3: CASSLFPLGGSHNEQFF; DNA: TGTGCCAGCAGCTTATTCCCTTTAGGCGGGAGCCACAATGAGCAGTTCTTC
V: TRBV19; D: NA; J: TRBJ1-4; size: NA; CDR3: CASSVNRNEKLFF; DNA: TGTGCCAGTAGTGTAAACAGGAATGAAAAACTGTTTTTT
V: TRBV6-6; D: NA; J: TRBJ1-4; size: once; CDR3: CASSYLATNEKLFF; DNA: TGTGCCAGCAGTTACTTAGCAACTAATGAAAAACTGTTTTTT
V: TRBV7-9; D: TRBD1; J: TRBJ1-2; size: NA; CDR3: CASSFGQGYGYTF; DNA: TGTGCCAGCAGCTTCGGACAGGGCTATGGCTACACCTTC
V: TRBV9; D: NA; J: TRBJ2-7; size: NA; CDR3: CASSVATDGAYEQYF; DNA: TGTGCCAGCAGCGTAGCTACGGACGGGGCCTACGAGCAGTACTTC
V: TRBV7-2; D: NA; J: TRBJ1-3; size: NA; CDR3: CASSPRSGTFGNTIYF; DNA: TGTGCCAGCAGCCCCCGGTCCGGGACCTTTGGAAACACCATATATTTT